The T cell receptor (beta chain) under discussion was sequenced for a study of cytomegalovirus exposure and HLA in healthy donors. Study-wide background: Early on, a data release was issued that held 80 million or so unique TCRs from HLA-typed donors.

Study findings and constraints: In a later analysis, common viral pathogens appeared linked to several of the most significant clusters.

As for this clone: What it binds is not known.

The CDR3 loop spans 14 amino acids. Germline CDR1 and CDR2: MNHEY and SVGAGI. Trimming cost V 4 bases and J 8 bases, with 15 bases left between them. Both 60 Vbeta primers and 13 Jbeta primers went into the PCR. The method was immunoSEQ multiplex PCR; TCRdb's version includes in-frame clones alone and lacks a portion of them. The sample holds approximately 110,000 clones, approximately 70% seen once. What was sequenced was PBMCs. J is TRBJ2-1 and V is TRBV6-5, with D maybe TRBD1 (6 bases). This receptor was identified in a woman in her twenties or thirties in good health and CMV-seronegative. In DNA, the CDR3 is TGTGCCAGCAGTTCCCCCGACAGGACCTATGAGCAGTTCTTC. The encoded protein is CASSSPDRTYEQFF.